This T cell receptor (beta chain) was documented in a study of Ad26.COV2.S vaccination and SARS-CoV-2 variants (dated by TCRdb to about 2021). In terms of the full investigation: Vaccine-arm donors came from COV1001, a multicentre, randomized, double-blind, placebo-controlled phase I-IIa trial of Ad26.COV2.S in healthy adults. Ad26.COV2.S was administered intramuscularly at 5 x 10^10 or 1 x 10^11 viral particles, either as a single shot or as two shots given 56 days apart. Throughout the experiments and outcome assessment, investigators stayed blinded to trial group allocation. TCRbeta repertoire sequencing served as the tool for gauging how specific and how broad the SARS-CoV-2-reactive T cell receptors were following Ad26.COV2.S vaccination. Trial participants were randomized into five groups of five, in which low-dose or high-dose Ad26.COV2.S was given once or twice, or placebo was given on both occasions. A total of 32 samples were included in the TCR-sequenced set, comprising roughly 20 Ad26.COV2.S vaccine recipients, 5 placebo recipients and 8 SARS-CoV-2 convalescent individuals. Results and caveats for the whole study, not just this receptor: The study was not powered to compare responses between vaccine doses or regimens. After vaccination, spike-specific CD8+ and CD4+ T cell responses were reported to show substantial breadth. Ad26.COV2.S recipients had higher spike-specific TCR breadth than placebo recipients (P = 0.0014). Vaccine and placebo recipients had similar non-spike TCR breadth, a finding consistent with the vaccine containing only spike. The authors noted that total T cell responses may have been underestimated by the TCR breadth and depth analyses.

To note about this clone: Its binding antigen is unknown. There are no base qualities to consult, and no much larger clone falls within one base.

TCRbeta CDR3 regions were sequenced with the immunoSEQ Assay. After extraction, genomic DNA underwent amplification by bias-controlled multiplex PCR, followed by high-throughput sequencing. In the original analysis: To quantify the absolute abundance of each unique TCRbeta CDR3 region, sequences were collapsed and filtered. T cell fraction was estimated by normalizing TCRbeta template counts to usable DNA, which was measured by amplifying reference genes present in all nucleated cells. Repertoire TCRs were annotated as SARS-CoV-2-specific when V gene, CDR3 amino acid sequence and J gene were exactly matched to a known reactive TCR set. The reference SARS-CoV-2 TCR set was obtained from MIRA and was filtered for enrichment in COVID-19-positive ImmuneCODE repertoires, whereby public or cross-reactive TCRs were removed. Using the MIRA antigens, annotated TCRs were further analysed by specific ORF or by position within an ORF. Breadth was defined as annotated unique rearrangements over total unique productive rearrangements; depth was the summed frequency of those rearrangements. Two-sided Wilcoxon rank-sum tests were applied when comparing TCR breadth between groups. Drawn from immuneACCESS, this table holds only the in-frame rearrangements with V and J called that TCRdb kept. Clones are partly lost; checked studies trace under half to an unresolved V gene and leave the rest unexplained. Clonal size and the V and J genes are those of that table, whereas D and trimming came from the DNA. The sample table contains 380,000 or so clones; only one count was recorded for about 88% of them. Jointly, the top ten make up roughly 6% of the sample.

Interpreted using the paper, the treatment or condition label stands for: 15 to 20 received Ad26.COV2.S at low or high dose, single or two shots; 5 received placebo; per-sample allocation not given. Repertoires of vaccine and placebo recipients were sequenced from samples collected on day 63 after the first injection. Cohort 1b enrolled some 25 adults aged 18-55 years at a single site in Boston, USA, between 29 July and 7 August 2020. Ad26.COV2.S consisted of a replication-incompetent adenovirus type 26 vector by which a prefusion-stabilized SARS-CoV-2 spike protein from the original Wuhan strain was expressed. Relative to germline, V is 4 bases shorter and J is 4 bases shorter, with 6 bases between their ends. The CDR3 runs 12 residues from the cysteine to the phenylalanine. The DNA shown is the 36-base CDR3, in frame from base 1. Via the germline V gene, CDR1 is SGHTA and CDR2 FQGNSA.

This material consisted of peripheral blood, taken in a trial of Ad26.COV2.S vaccine versus placebo. This TCR was recovered from a person aged 18-65 years who received the Ad26.COV2.S COVID-19 vaccine or a placebo. In this chain, TRBV7-2 is recombined with TRBJ2-3; the D gene cannot be resolved reliably. The CDR3 amino acid sequence is: CASSSRADTQYF. Read as DNA, the sequence is TGTGCCAGCAGCTCGAGAGCAGATACGCAGTATTTT.